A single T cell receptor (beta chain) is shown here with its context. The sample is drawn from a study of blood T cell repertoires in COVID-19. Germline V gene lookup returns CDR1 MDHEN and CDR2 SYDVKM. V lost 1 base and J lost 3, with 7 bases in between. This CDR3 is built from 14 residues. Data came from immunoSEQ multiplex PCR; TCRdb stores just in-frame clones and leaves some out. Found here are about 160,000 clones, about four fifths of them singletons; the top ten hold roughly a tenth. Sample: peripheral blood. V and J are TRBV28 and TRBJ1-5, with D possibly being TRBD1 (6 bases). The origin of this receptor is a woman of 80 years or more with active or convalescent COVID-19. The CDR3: CASSLSGANQPQHF. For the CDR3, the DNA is TGTGCCAGCAGTTTATCAGGGGCCAATCAGCCCCAGCATTTT.